One sample yielded the 21 T cell receptor beta chains listed below, sequenced in a study of follicular helper T cells after annual influenza vaccination. Time point in this sample: 2014-2015 season, pre-vaccination. TCRdb keeps only in-frame clones here, not all; method: immunoSEQ multiplex PCR. In the table there are about 14,000 clones, roughly four fifths of which are singletons. The specimen was CXCR5- memory CD4+ T cells sorted from blood, collected on the day of influenza vaccination. These receptors were collected from an adult who received the influenza vaccine.

The table lists this clone with a count of one. The J gene is TRBJ2-7, the V gene TRBV6-6; D ambiguous. With 4 bases removed from V and 7 bases from J, the gap between germline ends came to 8 bases. The germline CDR1 and CDR2 sequences are MNHNY and SVGAGI (reference sequence). The CDR3 extends over 11 amino acids. CDR3 DNA sequence: TGTGCCAGCAGTTTCGGCGGAGAGCAGTACTTC. Protein sequence: CASSFGGEQYF.

The chain is built from TRBV4-2 and TRBJ2-3; D possibly corresponds to TRBD1 (6 bases). The germline V gene encodes CDR1 LGHNA and CDR2 YNFKEQ. The CDR3 has 15 residues. Trimming left V 3 bases short and J 2 bases short, with 12 bases between. The CDR3 DNA reads TGTGCCAGCAGCCAGGGACACAGGGACACAGATACGCAGTATTTT. It specifies CASSQGHRDTDTQYF.

This chain links TRBV7-2 with TRBJ1-1; D is unresolved. The V end lost 6 bases, the J end lost 1 base, and 15 bases lay between the germline ends. CDR1 SGHTA and CDR2 FQGNSA come from the germline V gene. This CDR3 spans 15 amino acids. The CDR3 loop reads CASSRLGRKNTEAFF. For the CDR3, the DNA is TGTGCCAGCAGTCGCCTCGGGCGCAAGAACACTGAAGCTTTCTTT.

This sequence joins TRBV28 and TRBJ2-5; either TRBD1 or TRBD2 may fit D (5 bases each). V gave up 5 bases and J gave up 4 bases, with 23 bases separating them. Germline V lookup: CDR1 MDHEN, CDR2 SYDVKM. The CDR3 length is 17 residues. The DNA for the CDR3 is TGTGCCAGCAGTCCCCACCACGCCGGGCCGAGGGGAGAGACCCAGTACTTC. It is translated as CASSPHHAGPRGETQYF.

The genes are TRBV4-1 and TRBJ1-3; 12 positions agree with TRBD1. Trimming at V came to 4 bases and at J to 2 bases, leaving 15 bases not matched to a gene. This CDR3 has 20 amino acids. The V gene's germline CDR1 is MGHRA and CDR2 YSYEKL. Written as DNA, the CDR3 is TGCGCCAGCAGCCCTATCCTCCGGGACAGGGGGCGAGAGGCTGGAAACACCATATATTTT. It encodes CASSPILRDRGREAGNTIYF.

This chain uses TRBV10-2 with TRBJ2-3, with D tentatively TRBD2 (6 bases). The V end lost 0 bases, the J end lost 4 bases, and 11 bases lay between the germline ends. CDR3 length: 15 residues. Germline V gene lookup returns CDR1 WSHSY and CDR2 SAAADI. The CDR3 nucleotides are TGCGCCAGCAGTGAGTCGAGGGGCGGGGCAGATACGCAGTATTTT. This codes for CASSESRGGADTQYF.

The chain combines TRBV7-2 with TRBJ2-1; 10 nucleotides line up with TRBD2. V trimming: 2 bases; J trimming: 6 bases; junction bases outside the gene matches: 4. Germline V gene lookup returns CDR1 SGHTA and CDR2 FQGNSA. The CDR3 has 15 residues. CDR3 nucleotide sequence: TGTGCCAGCAGCTTAAAGAGCGGGGGGGCCAATGAGCAGTTCTTC. It translates to CASSLKSGGANEQFF.

This clone was counted between two and nine times. The J gene is TRBJ1-2, the V gene TRBV9; D is possibly TRBD1 (6 bases). Germline V gene data show CDR1 as SGDLS and CDR2 as YYNGEE. This CDR3 has 16 residues. Between the trimmed V and J ends, which lost 6 bases and 1 base, there was a span of 19 bases. In nucleotides, the CDR3 is TGTGCCAGCACCCGAAGGGGGGGATCCATTAACTATGGCTACACCTTC. Amino acids: CASTRRGGSINYGYTF.

The chain uses TRBV11-3 and TRBJ2-2; 8 nucleotides align to TRBD1. The CDR3 has 17 amino acids. Germline loops: CDR1 SGHNT, CDR2 YENEEA. J lost 3 bases, V lost 5 bases, and 11 bases had no gene match. CDR3: CASSGNRGQGYTGELFF. The CDR3 bases are TGTGCCAGCAGCGGCAACCGCGGACAGGGATACACCGGGGAGCTGTTTTTT.

This clone was counted a few times. The V call is TRBV30, the J call TRBJ1-1; D might be TRBD1 (5 bases). Germline loops: CDR1 GTSNPN, CDR2 SVGIG (reference sequence). Trimming removed 3 bases from V and 1 base from J, with 6 bases in between. The CDR3 is made up of 12 amino acids. Written as DNA, the CDR3 is TGTGCCTGGAGACAGGAGAACACTGAAGCTTTCTTT. Translation gives CAWRQENTEAFF. The full variable domain, rest sourced from reference TRBV30 and TRBJ1-1, is SQTIHQWPATLVQPVGSPLSLECTVEGTSNPNLYWYRQAAGRGLQLLFYSVGIGQISSEVPQNLSASRPQDRQFILSSKKLLLSDSGFYLCAWRQENTEAFFGQGTRLTVV.

V usage is TRBV18 and J usage is TRBJ2-2; 9 bases map to TRBD1. Germline trimming cut 4 bases from V and 3 bases from J; bases unmatched to any gene: 0. This CDR3 spans 14 amino acids. CDR1 and CDR2 from the germline V gene are KGHSH and LQKENI. The CDR3 bases are TGTGCCAGCTCACGGGACAGGGACACCGGGGAGCTGTTTTTT. It encodes CASSRDRDTGELFF.

CDR3 amino acids: CASGQQETQYF. Here the CDR3 DNA reads TGCGCCAGCGGACAGCAAGAGACCCAGTACTTC. This chain links TRBV5-1 with TRBJ2-5, with D perhaps TRBD1 (6 bases). V was shortened by 7 bases and J by 2 bases, with 6 bases between the two germline ends. The CDR3 covers 11 residues. CDR1 is SGHRS, CDR2 YFSETQ, per germline. Combining the CDR3 with reference TRBV5-1 and TRBJ2-5 gives the whole variable domain KAGVTQTPRYLIKTRGQQVTLSCSPISGHRSVSWYQQTPGQGLQFLFEYFSETQRNKGNFPGRFSGRQFSNSRSEMNVSTLELGDSALYLCASGQQETQYFGPGTRLLVL.

The J gene is TRBJ1-6, the V gene TRBV27; D call uncertain. There are 14 residues in the CDR3. Trimming pared 6 bases from V and 12 bases from J, leaving 18 bases between. Germline CDR1 is MNHEY and CDR2 is SMNVEV (reference sequence). The CDR3 region has the DNA TGTGCCAGCAGAGGGATCCGGGAGATGGGACCCCTCCACTTT. This gives the protein CASRGIREMGPLHF.

This chain links TRBV7-2 with TRBJ1-6, with a tentative D call TRBD1 (5 bases). Germline-derived CDR1 and CDR2 are SGHTA and FQGNSA. Trimming pared 7 bases from V and 13 bases from J, leaving 17 bases between. The CDR3 extends over 13 amino acids. CDR3 residues: CASTPLWTQPLHF. CDR3 nucleotides: TGTGCCAGCACCCCACTCTGGACACAGCCCCTCCACTTT.

The genes are TRBV2 and TRBJ2-7, with 10 positions matching TRBD1. The CDR3 runs to 13 residues. Germline V gives CDR1 SNHLY, CDR2 FYNNEI. Germline trimming cut 7 bases from V and 7 bases from J; bases unmatched to any gene: 7. In DNA, the CDR3 is TGTGCCAGCATGAGACAGGGGGCGGGGGAGCAGTACTTC. It specifies CASMRQGAGEQYF. Together with reference TRBV2 and TRBJ2-7, the CDR3 gives the full variable domain: EPEVTQTPSHQVTQMGQEVILRCVPISNHLYFYWYRQILGQKVEFLVSFYNNEISEKSEIFDDQFSVERPDGSNFTLKIRSTKLEDSAMYFCASMRQGAGEQYFGPGTRLTVT.

This clone was counted only a few times. V and J are TRBV7-8 and TRBJ2-7, with no clear D. The CDR3 loop spans 13 amino acids. Germline lookup yields CDR1 SGHVS and CDR2 FQNEAQ. V gave up 0 bases and J gave up 6 bases, with 9 bases separating them. The chain's CDR3 is CASSLAGLGEQYF. In DNA form, the CDR3 reads TGTGCCAGCAGCTTAGCGGGGTTGGGCGAGCAGTACTTC.

The chain combines TRBV29-1 with TRBJ2-1, with D uncertain. The CDR3 has 17 residues. The germline V gene has CDR1 SQVTM and CDR2 ANQGSEA. The V end lost 2 bases, the J end lost 10 bases, and 27 bases lay between the germline ends. The DNA for the CDR3 is TGCAGCGTTGAAATCCCCCCCGGCCAGGTCCTGGAAACGGAGCAGTTCTTC. This encodes CSVEIPPGQVLETEQFF.

The J gene is TRBJ1-1, the V gene TRBV5-6; the D is unclear. Trimming stripped 0 bases from V and 0 bases from J, with 12 bases between. CDR1 SGHDT and CDR2 YYEEEE come from the germline V gene. The CDR3 contains 16 residues. The DNA of the CDR3 is TGTGCCAGCAGCTTGGATGTCGGGAGGATGAACACTGAAGCTTTCTTT. Its translation: CASSLDVGRMNTEAFF.

The gene calls are TRBV5-1 and TRBJ2-1, with 7 bases identical to TRBD2. After removal of 4 bases from V and 8 bases from J, the junction contained 9 bases not matched to a gene. CDR1 SGHRS and CDR2 YFSETQ come from the germline V gene. CDR3 length equals 14 residues. This CDR3 reads CASSPSVGGDEQFF. The DNA of the CDR3 is TGCGCCAGCAGCCCCTCGGTTGGGGGGGATGAGCAGTTCTTC.

This chain connects TRBV7-2 to TRBJ2-3; TRBD2 aligns across 13 bases. Germline loops: CDR1 SGHTA, CDR2 FQGNSA. Losses at the gene ends were 6 bases for V and 2 bases for J; bases not matched to a gene: 8. This CDR3 has 17 residues. The CDR3: CASRTRLAGGNTDTQYF. In nucleotides, the CDR3 is TGTGCCAGCAGGACCAGACTAGCGGGGGGAAACACAGATACGCAGTATTTT.

The rearrangement uses TRBV7-9 and TRBJ1-1; D unclear. This CDR3 region has 13 residues. The ends were cut back, 5 bases at V and 3 bases at J, with 10 bases in the middle. Germline CDR1 is SEHNR and CDR2 is FQNEAQ (reference sequence). CDR3 sequence reads: CASSARTDTEAFF. CDR3 DNA: TGTGCCAGCAGCGCCAGGACCGACACTGAAGCTTTCTTT.